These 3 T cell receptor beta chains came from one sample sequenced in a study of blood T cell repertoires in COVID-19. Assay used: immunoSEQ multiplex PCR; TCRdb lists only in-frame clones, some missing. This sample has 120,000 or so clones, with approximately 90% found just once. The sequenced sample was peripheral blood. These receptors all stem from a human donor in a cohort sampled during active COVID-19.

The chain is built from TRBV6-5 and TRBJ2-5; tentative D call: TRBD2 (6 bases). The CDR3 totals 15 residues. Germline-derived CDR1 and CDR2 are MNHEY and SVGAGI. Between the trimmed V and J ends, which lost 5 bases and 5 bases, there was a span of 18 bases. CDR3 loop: CASSTGTLFGETQYF. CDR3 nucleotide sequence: TGTGCCAGCAGTACCGGGACTCTTTTCGGGGAGACCCAGTACTTC.

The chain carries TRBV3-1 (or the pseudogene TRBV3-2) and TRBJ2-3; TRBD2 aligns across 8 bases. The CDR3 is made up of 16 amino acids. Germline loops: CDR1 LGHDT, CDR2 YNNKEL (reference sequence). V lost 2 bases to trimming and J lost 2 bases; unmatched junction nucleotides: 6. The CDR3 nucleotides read TGTGCCAGCAGCCAAAGTACTAGCGGAGCCACAGATACGCAGTATTTT. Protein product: CASSQSTSGATDTQYF.

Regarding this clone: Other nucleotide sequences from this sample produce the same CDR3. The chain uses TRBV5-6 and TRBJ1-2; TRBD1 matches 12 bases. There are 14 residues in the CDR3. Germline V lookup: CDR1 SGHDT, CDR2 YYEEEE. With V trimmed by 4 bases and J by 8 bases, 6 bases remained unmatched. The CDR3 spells CASSPGQGARGYTF. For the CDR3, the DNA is TGTGCCAGCAGCCCGGGACAGGGGGCACGGGGCTACACCTTC. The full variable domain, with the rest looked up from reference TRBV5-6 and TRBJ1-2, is DAGVTQSPTHLIKTRGQQVTLRCSPKSGHDTVSWYQQALGQGPQFIFQYYEEEERQRGNFPDRFSGHQFPNYSSELNVNALLLGDSALYLCASSPGQGARGYTFGSGTRLTVV.